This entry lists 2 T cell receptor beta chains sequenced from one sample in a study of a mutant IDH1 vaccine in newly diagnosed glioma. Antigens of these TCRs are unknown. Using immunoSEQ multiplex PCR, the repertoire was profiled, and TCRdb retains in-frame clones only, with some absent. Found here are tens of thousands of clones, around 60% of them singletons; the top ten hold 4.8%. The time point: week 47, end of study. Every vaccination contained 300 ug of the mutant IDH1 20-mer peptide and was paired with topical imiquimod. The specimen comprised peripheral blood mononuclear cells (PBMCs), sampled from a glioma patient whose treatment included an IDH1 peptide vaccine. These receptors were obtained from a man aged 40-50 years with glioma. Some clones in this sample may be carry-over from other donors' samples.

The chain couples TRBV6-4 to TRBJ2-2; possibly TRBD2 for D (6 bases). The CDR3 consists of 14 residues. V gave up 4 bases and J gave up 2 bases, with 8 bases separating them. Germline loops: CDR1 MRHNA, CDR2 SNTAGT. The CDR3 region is CASSAGTNTGELFF. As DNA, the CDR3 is TGTGCCAGCAGTGCCGGGACTAACACCGGGGAGCTGTTTTTT.

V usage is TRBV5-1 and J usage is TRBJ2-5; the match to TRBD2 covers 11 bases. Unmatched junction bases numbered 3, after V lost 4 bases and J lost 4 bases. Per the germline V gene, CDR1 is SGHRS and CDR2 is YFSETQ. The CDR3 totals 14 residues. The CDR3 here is CASSLAGGIETQYF. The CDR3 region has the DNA TGCGCCAGCAGCCTAGCGGGGGGCATAGAGACCCAGTACTTC.